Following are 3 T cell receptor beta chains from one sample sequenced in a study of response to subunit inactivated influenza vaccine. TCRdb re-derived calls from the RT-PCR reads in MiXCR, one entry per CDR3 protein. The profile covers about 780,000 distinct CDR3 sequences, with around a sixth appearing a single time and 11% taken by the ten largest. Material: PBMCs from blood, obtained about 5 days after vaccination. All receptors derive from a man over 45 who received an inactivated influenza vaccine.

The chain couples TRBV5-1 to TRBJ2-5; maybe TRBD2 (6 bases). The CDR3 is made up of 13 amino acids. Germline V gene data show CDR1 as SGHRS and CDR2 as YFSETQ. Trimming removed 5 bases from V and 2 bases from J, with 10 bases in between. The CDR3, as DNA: TGCGCCAGCAGAGTAGGAGGGCAAGAGACCCAGTACTTC. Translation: CASRVGGQETQYF. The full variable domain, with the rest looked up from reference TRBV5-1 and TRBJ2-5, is KAGVTQTPRYLIKTRGQQVTLSCSPISGHRSVSWYQQTPGQGLQFLFEYFSETQRNKGNFPGRFSGRQFSNSRSEMNVSTLELGDSALYLCASRVGGQETQYFGPGTRLLVL.

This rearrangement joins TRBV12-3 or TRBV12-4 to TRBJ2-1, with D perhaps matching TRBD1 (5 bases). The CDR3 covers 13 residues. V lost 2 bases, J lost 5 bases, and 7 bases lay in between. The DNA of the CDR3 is TGTGCCAGCAGTTTAACGACAGACAATGAGCAGTTCTTC. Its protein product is CASSLTTDNEQFF.

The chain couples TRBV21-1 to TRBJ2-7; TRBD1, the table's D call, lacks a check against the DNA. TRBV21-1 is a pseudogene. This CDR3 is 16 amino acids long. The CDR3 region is CASSKYVTGGSYEQYF. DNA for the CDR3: TGTGCCAGCAGCAAATACGTGACAGGGGGCTCCTACGAGCAGTACTTC.